Listed here are 5 T cell receptor beta chains from one sample, sequenced in a study of blood T cell repertoires in COVID-19. Only in-frame clones appear in the TCRdb table, and some are missing; sequencing was by immunoSEQ multiplex PCR. The profile shows 100,000 or so clones, 85% to 90% of them singletons. Sequenced input: peripheral blood. The origin of the receptors is a woman of 80 years or more with acute or convalescent COVID-19.

V usage is TRBV19 and J usage is TRBJ1-6; TRBD1 might be the D (5 bases). There are 16 residues in the CDR3. Per the germline V gene, CDR1 is LNHDA and CDR2 is SQIVND (reference sequence). V lost 7 bases to trimming and J lost 0 bases, with 13 bases between them. The CDR3, as DNA: TGTGCCAGTACCCTGGGGCGGAGCTCCTATAATTCACCCCTCCACTTT. Its protein product is CASTLGRSSYNSPLHF.

Here the CDR3 DNA reads TGCAGCGTTGAAGGGGGGACTAGCGGGTACTCCTACAATGAGCAGTTCTTC. Its protein is CSVEGGTSGYSYNEQFF. V usage is TRBV29-1 and J usage is TRBJ2-1; TRBD2 matches 12 bases. This CDR3 has 17 amino acids. Germline V lookup: CDR1 SQVTM, CDR2 ANQGSEA. Trimming at V came to 1 base and at J to 0 bases, leaving 4 bases not matched to a gene.

The chain joins TRBV19 to TRBJ1-2; 7 positions agree with TRBD1. Germline V lookup: CDR1 LNHDA, CDR2 SQIVND (reference sequence). The junction had 15 bases not matched to a gene; V was cut back by 9 bases and J by 8 bases. The CDR3 covers 14 residues. The CDR3 here is CASQIGTGAEGYTF. CDR3 sequence (DNA): TGTGCCAGCCAGATAGGAACAGGGGCGGAGGGCTACACCTTC.

The rearrangement uses TRBV25-1 and TRBJ1-5, with 9 bases fitting TRBD1. The CDR3 is 14 residues long. V trimming: 7 bases; J trimming: 3 bases; junction bases outside the gene matches: 4. Germline CDR1 and CDR2: MGHDK and SYGVNS. The CDR3 DNA reads TGTGCCAGCAAGGGACAGGGAGACAATCAGCCCCAGCATTTT. This gives the protein CASKGQGDNQPQHF.

The chain has TRBV5-1 and TRBJ1-1, with 9 bases that match TRBD1. Germline CDR1 and CDR2: SGHRS and YFSETQ. V was clipped by 4 bases and J by 4 bases; unmatched bases: 8. This CDR3 has 15 residues. In DNA form, the CDR3 reads TGCGCCAGCAGCCTCGACAGGGGGTCGAGCACTGAAGCTTTCTTT. Amino acid sequence: CASSLDRGSSTEAFF.